The entry below describes one TCR beta chain. The antigen remains unidentified. Broader study findings: Tumor memory CD4+ T cell TCR gene usage clustered with blood and lymph node memory CD4+ cells and lymph node naive CD4+ cells.

Memory CD4+ cells were defined as CD4+CD45RO+CD25-. The J segment lost 0 bases and the V segment lost 6 bases, leaving 4 bases of the junction unmatched. The CDR3 consists of 14 residues. Per the germline V gene, CDR1 is MGHDK and CDR2 is SYGVNS. TCRdb processed the 5' RACE reads anew with MiXCR; each CDR3 protein has one entry. The sample consists of about 32,000 distinct CDR3 sequences, approximately 25% of them appearing once. The sample was memory CD4+ T cells sorted from blood. Subset meaning: memory CD4+ T cells, CD4+CD45RO+CD25-. The chain employs TRBV25-1 and TRBJ2-7; 8 nucleotides match TRBD1. The TCR originated in a female donor with breast cancer. CDR3 coding DNA: TGTGCCAGCAGCTGGGACAGGAGCTCCTACGAGCAGTACTTC. Amino acid sequence: CASSWDRSSYEQYF.